These 19 T cell receptor beta chains came from one sample sequenced in a study of blood T cell repertoires in COVID-19. The protocol was immunoSEQ multiplex PCR, while the TCRdb copy is restricted to in-frame clones and leaves out a portion. The table has approximately 260,000 clones, 82% seen once. Sequences were obtained from peripheral blood. Receptors originate from a woman aged 55-75 years with active or convalescent COVID-19.

This sequence joins TRBV11-3 and TRBJ2-2; perhaps TRBD1 as D (6 bases). Germline V CDR1 and CDR2: SGHNT, YENEEA. The CDR3 has 17 amino acids. The V gene lost 0 bases and the J gene lost 6 bases, with 17 bases spanning the gap. The DNA of the CDR3 is TGTGCCAGCAGCTTAGATTGGGGGCAGGGGTCGGCCGGGGAGCTGTTTTTT. The encoded protein is CASSLDWGQGSAGELFF. The full variable domain, completed using reference TRBV11-3 and TRBJ2-2, is EAGVVQSPRYKIIEKKQPVAFWCNPISGHNTLYWYLQNLGQGPELLIRYENEEAVDDSQLPKDRFSAERLKGVDSTLKIQPAELGDSAVYLCASSLDWGQGSAGELFFGEGSRLTVL.

The rearrangement uses TRBV5-1 and TRBJ2-2; D not certain. This CDR3 has 15 amino acids. Germline assignment: CDR1 SGHRS and CDR2 YFSETQ. Trimming removed 0 bases at V and 5 bases at J, with 11 bases between. The CDR3 spells CASSLEAERTGELFF. CDR3 DNA sequence: TGCGCCAGCAGCTTGGAGGCGGAAAGAACCGGGGAGCTGTTTTTT. The full variable domain, its missing parts supplied by reference TRBV5-1 and TRBJ2-2, is KAGVTQTPRYLIKTRGQQVTLSCSPISGHRSVSWYQQTPGQGLQFLFEYFSETQRNKGNFPGRFSGRQFSNSRSEMNVSTLELGDSALYLCASSLEAERTGELFFGEGSRLTVL.

The V and J genes are TRBV5-6 and TRBJ1-4, with TRBD1 as a possible D gene (6 bases). The V end lost 1 base, the J end lost 11 bases, and 12 bases lay between the germline ends. The CDR3 extends over 13 amino acids. CDR1 SGHDT and CDR2 YYEEEE come from the germline V gene. The CDR3 DNA follows: TGTGCCAGCAGCTTGTTACAGGGTCCCAAACTGTTTTTT. It yields the protein CASSLLQGPKLFF.

The V call is TRBV7-9, the J call TRBJ1-4; tentatively, D is TRBD1 (6 bases). The V and J ends lost 5 bases and 2 bases respectively, with 12 bases between them. Germline assignment: CDR1 SEHNR and CDR2 FQNEAQ (reference sequence). The CDR3 is 15 residues long. The CDR3 DNA reads TGTGCCAGCAGCCGAGGGGGGGTCACTAATGAAAAACTGTTTTTT. Its protein product is CASSRGGVTNEKLFF.

The chain couples TRBV7-3 to TRBJ2-2; D is unclear. Trimming left V 1 base short and J 4 bases short, with 13 bases between. The CDR3 has 16 amino acids. Germline V gene sequence: CDR1 SGHTA, CDR2 FQGTGA. In DNA form, the CDR3 reads TGTGCCAGCAGCTTAAGAGGAATCCCCCCCACCGGGGAGCTGTTTTTT. This gives the protein CASSLRGIPPTGELFF.

V is TRBV7-6 and J is TRBJ1-1; possibly TRBD1 for D (6 bases). This CDR3 contains 15 residues. From germline, CDR1 is SGHVS and CDR2 FNYEAQ. V lost 1 base and J 5 bases, leaving 14 bases between the germline ends. For the CDR3, the DNA is TGTGCCAGCAGCTTAGACCCAGGGGATGGGACTGAAGCTTTCTTT. Protein: CASSLDPGDGTEAFF.

This clone has only a few counts. J is TRBJ1-5 and V is TRBV6-5; 8 bases agree with TRBD1. Losses at the gene ends were 6 bases for V and 9 bases for J; bases not matched to a gene: 10. CDR1 and CDR2 (germline): MNHEY, SVGAGI. The CDR3 has 14 amino acids. The CDR3, as DNA: TGTGCCAGCAGACTCCTGGGACAGGAGGGGCCCCAGCATTTT. Protein sequence: CASRLLGQEGPQHF.

The chain employs TRBV6-5 and TRBJ2-7; TRBD2 matches 11 bases. This CDR3 is built from 16 residues. With V trimmed by 0 bases and J by 3 bases, 4 bases remained unmatched. The V gene's germline CDR1 is MNHEY and CDR2 SVGAGI. This CDR3 is CASSYSTTSGGYEQYF. The DNA for the CDR3 is TGTGCCAGCAGTTACTCGACTACTAGCGGGGGCTACGAGCAGTACTTC.

This clone was detected only a few times. The gene calls are TRBV12-3 or TRBV12-4 and TRBJ1-1; D is unclear. CDR3 length: 13 residues. Deletions cut 7 bases from V and 6 bases from J, with 15 bases between. The CDR3 protein is CASNHLVAAEAFF. CDR3 nucleotides: TGTGCCAGCAACCATCTCGTGGCGGCTGAAGCTTTCTTT.

The CDR3 spells CASSLGTGGFYEQYF. The CDR3 nucleotides are TGCGCCAGCAGCTTGGGGACAGGGGGTTTCTACGAGCAGTACTTC. The rearrangement uses TRBV5-1 and TRBJ2-7; 10 nucleotides agree with TRBD1. CDR1 SGHRS and CDR2 YFSETQ come from the germline V gene. This CDR3 is built from 15 residues. V lost 0 bases to trimming and J lost 3 bases; unmatched junction nucleotides: 3.

CDR3 DNA sequence: TGTGCCAGCAGTGAACAGGGGGCATCCAATGAGCAGTTCTTC. This encodes CASSEQGASNEQFF. The chain is built from TRBV2 and TRBJ2-1; 8 bases agree with TRBD1. Germline assignment: CDR1 SNHLY and CDR2 FYNNEI. This CDR3 has 14 residues. V shed 2 bases, J shed 6 bases, and the junction held 3 bases outside the gene matches.

In DNA, the CDR3 is TGCGCCAGCAGCTTGGAGGGGGGGTACGAAGAGACCCAGTACTTC. Encoded protein: CASSLEGGYEETQYF. The rearrangement links TRBV5-1 to TRBJ2-5, with D perhaps matching TRBD2 (7 bases). Germline loops: CDR1 SGHRS, CDR2 YFSETQ. With 0 bases removed from V and 3 bases from J, the gap between germline ends came to 12 bases. The CDR3 totals 15 residues.

The chain uses TRBV9 and TRBJ1-1; maybe TRBD1 (5 bases). V lost 0 bases to trimming and J lost 8 bases, with 17 bases between them. The CDR3 spans 15 residues. From germline, CDR1 is SGDLS and CDR2 YYNGEE. The CDR3 sequence: CASSVEGAVTSEAFF. In DNA form, the CDR3 reads TGTGCCAGCAGCGTAGAAGGGGCGGTGACCTCAGAAGCTTTCTTT. The whole variable domain, remainder taken from reference TRBV9 and TRBJ1-1, is DSGVTQTPKHLITATGQRVTLRCSPRSGDLSVYWYQQSLDQGLQFLIQYYNGEERAKGNILERFSAQQFPDLHSELNLSSLELGDSALYFCASSVEGAVTSEAFFGQGTRLTVV.

This clone was observed a few times. J is TRBJ2-7 and V is TRBV4-1; D is undetermined. V was pared by 1 base and J by 3 bases, with 13 bases between. CDR1 and CDR2 (germline): MGHRA, YSYEKL. The CDR3 is 15 residues long. The CDR3: CASSQVPGLGYEQYF. The CDR3 bases are TGCGCCAGCAGCCAAGTTCCAGGTTTGGGCTACGAGCAGTACTTC.

The chain recombines TRBV12-5 with TRBJ1-2; possible D gene TRBD1, 5 bases. The CDR3 runs 13 residues. V dropped 5 bases and J dropped 5 bases, with 12 bases sitting between them. Germline V lookup: CDR1 LGHNT, CDR2 FRNRAP. CDR3 sequence: CASGQGTAYGYTF. Written as DNA, the CDR3 is TGTGCTAGTGGTCAGGGAACTGCGTATGGCTACACCTTC.

The chain employs TRBV27 and TRBJ2-5; D is perhaps TRBD2 (7 bases). Per germline, CDR1 MNHEY and CDR2 SMNVEV (reference sequence). The CDR3 contains 15 residues. V lost 6 bases to trimming and J lost 0 bases, with 14 bases between them. CDR3 sequence: CASRRGGGDQETQYF. CDR3 bases: TGTGCCAGCAGAAGGGGAGGGGGGGACCAAGAGACCCAGTACTTC.

This clone is a singleton in its sample. V gene TRBV7-2 combines with J gene TRBJ2-2, with 12 bases lining up with TRBD2. The CDR3 has 18 residues. The germline gives CDR1 SGHTA, CDR2 FQGNSA. V dropped 0 bases and J dropped 1; count of bases not matched to a gene: 3. CDR3: CASSLALGLAGNTGELFF. The DNA of the CDR3 is TGTGCCAGCAGCTTAGCGTTGGGACTAGCGGGGAACACCGGGGAGCTGTTTTTT.

A few counts support this clone. The chain carries TRBV28 and TRBJ2-3; 7 positions match TRBD2. CDR1 and CDR2 from the germline V gene are MDHEN and SYDVKM. Trimming at V came to 4 bases and at J to 0 bases, leaving 1 base not matched to a gene. This CDR3 region has 14 residues. DNA for the CDR3: TGTGCCAGCAGTTCCGGGGGGAGCACAGATACGCAGTATTTT. It encodes CASSSGGSTDTQYF.

The gene calls are TRBV12-3 or TRBV12-4 and TRBJ2-7, with 7 bases identical to TRBD2. J was trimmed by 0 bases and V by 8 bases; bases with no gene match: 4. This CDR3 is 13 amino acids long. The CDR3 is CASGLADSYEQYF. The CDR3 nucleotides are TGTGCCAGCGGGCTAGCGGACTCCTACGAGCAGTACTTC.